This T cell receptor beta chain was sequenced during a study of Tregs in tolerant kidney transplant recipients. This CDR3 contains 15 residues. Trimming removed 4 bases at V and 2 bases at J, with 14 bases between. Germline assignment: CDR1 SGDLS and CDR2 YYNGEE. This clone was seen only a few times. Its antigen is unidentified. Method: immunoSEQ multiplex PCR; TCRdb's copy keeps in-frame clones and lacks some. Of about 18,000 clones in the sample, roughly four fifths were seen once. Study results and limitations: Expanding Tregs on activated donor B cells appeared to best identify donor-specific TCRbeta clones.

The chain links TRBV9 to TRBJ2-3; a weak D match, TRBD1 (6 bases). The receptor's source is a human donor in good health. Sequences were obtained from Tregs from blood. CDR3 sequence: CASSIRQDPTDTQYF. Written as DNA, the CDR3 is TGTGCCAGCAGCATACGACAGGATCCCACAGATACGCAGTATTTT.